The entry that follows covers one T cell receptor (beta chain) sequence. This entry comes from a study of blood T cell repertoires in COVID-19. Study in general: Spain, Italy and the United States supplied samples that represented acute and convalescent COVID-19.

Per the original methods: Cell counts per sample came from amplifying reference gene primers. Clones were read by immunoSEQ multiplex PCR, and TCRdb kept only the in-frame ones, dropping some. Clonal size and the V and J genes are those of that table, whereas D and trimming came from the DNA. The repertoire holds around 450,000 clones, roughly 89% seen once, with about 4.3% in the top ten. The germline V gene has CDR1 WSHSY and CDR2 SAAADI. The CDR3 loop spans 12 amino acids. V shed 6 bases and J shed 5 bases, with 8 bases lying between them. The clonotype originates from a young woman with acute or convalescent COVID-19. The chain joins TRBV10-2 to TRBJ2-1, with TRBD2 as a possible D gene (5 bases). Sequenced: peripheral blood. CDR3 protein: CASRFGDNEQFF. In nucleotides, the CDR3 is TGCGCCAGCAGGTTCGGGGACAATGAGCAGTTCTTC.